These 20 T cell receptor beta chains were sequenced from one sample in a study of shared clonotypes between healthy human individuals. Assay used: immunoSEQ multiplex PCR; TCRdb lists only in-frame clones, some missing. The sample has about 1.1 million clones; 70% to 80% are singletons. Sequencing was performed on memory CD4+ T cells from PBMCs. Subset here: CD45RA-negative fraction. The source is a man aged 18 to 30 in good health. Some clones in this sample may be carry-over from other donors' samples.

The V call is TRBV7-9, the J call TRBJ2-5, with D possibly being TRBD2 (7 bases). V was clipped by 5 bases and J by 1 base, with 14 bases between them. CDR1 and CDR2 (germline): SEHNR, FQNEAQ (reference sequence). This CDR3 spans 15 amino acids. CDR3 in amino acids: CASSPEGGFQETQYF. The CDR3 DNA reads TGTGCCAGCAGCCCGGAGGGGGGGTTCCAAGAGACCCAGTACTTC. The variable domain in full, completed from reference TRBV7-9 and TRBJ2-5, reads DTGVSQNPRHKITKRGQNVTFRCDPISEHNRLYWYRQTLGQGPEFLTYFQNEAQLEKSRLLSDRFSAERPKGSFSTLEIQRTEQGDSAMYLCASSPEGGFQETQYFGPGTRLLVL.

The gene calls are TRBV7-2 and TRBJ1-5; D is undetermined. The CDR3 contains 16 residues. V gave up 1 base and J gave up 7 bases, with 17 bases separating them. Germline CDR1 reads SGHTA; CDR2 reads FQGNSA. CDR3 sequence reads: CASSLEGSVPGQPQHF. The CDR3 DNA reads TGTGCCAGCAGCTTAGAGGGTTCCGTCCCGGGGCAGCCCCAGCATTTT.

This clone turned up a few times. The chain uses TRBV29-1 and TRBJ1-1, with 7 bases aligning to TRBD1. From germline, CDR1 is SQVTM and CDR2 ANQGSEA. Trimming removed 4 bases from V and 5 bases from J; junction bases left unmatched: 7. CDR3 length: 13 residues. CDR3 DNA: TGCAGCGTTGGGTGGCAGGGGGGAACTGAAGCTTTCTTT. Amino acids: CSVGWQGGTEAFF.

Of note for this clone: The sample contains more than one DNA sequence encoding this CDR3. The chain couples TRBV7-8 to TRBJ1-2; 7 nucleotides line up with TRBD1. V was clipped by 1 base and J by 5 bases; unmatched bases: 1. The germline CDR1 and CDR2 sequences are SGHVS and FQNEAQ. The CDR3 length is 13 residues. CDR3: CASSLDRGYGYTF. The CDR3 nucleotides are TGTGCCAGCAGCTTAGACAGGGGATATGGCTACACCTTC.

This chain joins TRBV15 and TRBJ1-1; D is possibly TRBD1 (5 bases). Trimming stripped 1 base from V and 0 bases from J, with 9 bases between. This CDR3 contains 15 residues. The germline V gene has CDR1 LNHNV and CDR2 YYDKDF (reference sequence). In nucleotides, the CDR3 is TGTGCCACCAGCAGAGGTCAGGGTTTGAACACTGAAGCTTTCTTT. Its protein is CATSRGQGLNTEAFF.

The rearrangement uses TRBV6-6 and TRBJ1-4, with D possibly matching TRBD1 (5 bases). Germline lookup yields CDR1 MNHNY and CDR2 SVGAGI (reference sequence). V was shortened by 2 bases and J by 6 bases, with 13 bases between the two germline ends. CDR3 size: 15 residues. As DNA, the CDR3 is TGTGCCAGCAGTTACCCCCGGGGCGCGGATGAAAAACTGTTTTTT. This codes for CASSYPRGADEKLFF.

The V and J genes are TRBV5-6 and TRBJ2-1, with D perhaps assigned TRBD1 or TRBD2 (5 bases each). The CDR3 is 15 amino acids. Germline lookup yields CDR1 SGHDT and CDR2 YYEEEE. The V gene lost 0 bases and the J gene lost 2 bases, with 9 bases spanning the gap. The CDR3 sequence is CASSLGRGPYNEQFF. CDR3 DNA: TGTGCCAGCAGCTTGGGTAGGGGACCCTACAATGAGCAGTTCTTC. Together with reference TRBV5-6 and TRBJ2-1, the CDR3 gives the full variable domain: DAGVTQSPTHLIKTRGQQVTLRCSPKSGHDTVSWYQQALGQGPQFIFQYYEEEERQRGNFPDRFSGHQFPNYSSELNVNALLLGDSALYLCASSLGRGPYNEQFFGPGTRLTVL.

The CDR3 sequence is CASSGPRGPKKLFF. The CDR3 bases are TGTGCCAGTAGCGGACCGCGGGGGCCAAAAAAACTGTTTTTT. The genes are TRBV19 and TRBJ1-4, with D tentatively TRBD1 (6 bases). The V gene lost 6 bases and the J gene lost 9 bases, with 17 bases spanning the gap. The CDR3 has 14 amino acids. CDR1 and CDR2 (germline): LNHDA, SQIVND (reference sequence).

The gene calls are TRBV5-1 and TRBJ2-3; perhaps D is TRBD1 or TRBD2 (5 bases each). Germline V lookup: CDR1 SGHRS, CDR2 YFSETQ. The V and J ends lost 3 bases and 2 bases respectively, with 16 bases between them. This CDR3 region has 16 residues. The CDR3 region has the DNA TGCGCCAGCAGCTCGCAGTGGGGGATCCCCACAGATACGCAGTATTTT. Translation gives CASSSQWGIPTDTQYF.

The chain has TRBV5-4 and TRBJ2-1, with D unclear. Trimming stripped 4 bases from V and 9 bases from J, with 14 bases between. The length of the CDR3 is 13 residues. The germline V gene encodes CDR1 SGHNT and CDR2 YYREEE (reference sequence). CDR3 residues: CASSQRGSPEQFF. Written as DNA, the CDR3 is TGTGCCAGCAGCCAGCGTGGTAGCCCTGAGCAGTTCTTC. Together with reference TRBV5-4 and TRBJ2-1, the CDR3 gives the full variable domain: ETGVTQSPTHLIKTRGQQVTLRCSSQSGHNTVSWYQQALGQGPQFIFQYYREEENGRGNFPPRFSGLQFPNYSSELNVNALELDDSALYLCASSQRGSPEQFFGPGTRLTVL.

The V gene is TRBV7-3, the J gene TRBJ2-7; unclear D gene. Germline values: CDR1 SGHTA, CDR2 FQGTGA. This CDR3 is built from 17 residues. V lost 2 bases and J lost 2, with 19 bases in between. CDR3 sequence (DNA): TGTGCCAGCAGCTTACGTCTAAGGCCAGGATCCACCTACGAGCAGTACTTC. It translates to CASSLRLRPGSTYEQYF.

V is TRBV28 and J is TRBJ2-2, with TRBD2 identical over 8 bases. The CDR3 totals 15 residues. Germline CDR1 reads MDHEN; CDR2 reads SYDVKM. V shed 5 bases, J shed 4 bases, and the junction held 6 bases outside the gene matches. Here the CDR3 DNA reads TGTGCCAGCAGTGGTAGCGGGATTGGCACCGGGGAGCTGTTTTTT. As protein: CASSGSGIGTGELFF.

J is TRBJ2-3 and V is TRBV7-9, with D tentatively TRBD1 (6 bases). The V gene's germline CDR1 is SEHNR and CDR2 FQNEAQ (reference sequence). There are 13 residues in the CDR3. V lost 3 bases and J 5 bases, leaving 9 bases between the germline ends. CDR3 region: CASSFHREDTQYF. CDR3 nucleotide sequence: TGTGCCAGCAGCTTTCACAGGGAAGATACGCAGTATTTT.

V usage is TRBV5-1 and J usage is TRBJ1-1; 9 nucleotides match TRBD1. Germline-derived CDR1 and CDR2 are SGHRS and YFSETQ. Losses at the gene ends were 0 bases for V and 2 bases for J; bases not matched to a gene: 17. The CDR3 contains 20 residues. This CDR3 reads CASSLDRGRIRDWRNTEAFF. Here the CDR3 DNA reads TGCGCCAGCAGCTTGGACAGGGGGCGAATAAGGGATTGGAGAAACACTGAAGCTTTCTTT.

The CDR3 sequence is CASSLRVRDGYTF. The CDR3 coding sequence is TGTGCCAGCAGCTTAAGGGTCCGAGATGGCTACACCTTC. J is TRBJ1-2 and V is TRBV7-2; D gene uncertain. The germline V and J ends were trimmed by 2 bases and 6 bases, with 10 bases remaining between them. The CDR3 has 13 amino acids. Germline V CDR1 and CDR2: SGHTA, FQGNSA.

This clone was observed a single time. CDR3 sequence reads: CASGMSGGNQPQHF. The CDR3, as DNA: TGTGCCAGCGGAATGTCGGGGGGCAATCAGCCCCAGCATTTT. The genes are TRBV2 and TRBJ1-5, with TRBD1 as a possible D gene (5 bases). The CDR3 is 14 amino acids. Germline V lookup: CDR1 SNHLY, CDR2 FYNNEI. Trimming stripped 8 bases from V and 2 bases from J, with 13 bases between.

Ten or more counts support this clone. The J gene is TRBJ1-2, the V gene TRBV28; the D gene is possibly TRBD1 (6 bases). The CDR3 contains 13 residues. Trimming took off 6 bases at V and 8 bases at J, with 16 bases between the two ends. Germline V gene lookup returns CDR1 MDHEN and CDR2 SYDVKM. The CDR3 DNA reads as TGTGCCAGCAGGTCCACAGGGCAGGGCGGCTACACCTTC. Translated: CASRSTGQGGYTF.

This clone was observed a handful of times. The chain uses TRBV5-6 and TRBJ2-5, with a possible D match to TRBD1 (5 bases). With 4 bases removed from V and 6 bases from J, the gap between germline ends came to 7 bases. The length of the CDR3 is 11 residues. CDR1 is SGHDT and CDR2 is YYEEEE in the germline V gene. The CDR3 sequence is CASSKGKTQYF. DNA for the CDR3: TGTGCCAGCAGCAAGGGGAAGACCCAGTACTTC.

The gene calls are TRBV5-4 and TRBJ2-3; 11 nucleotides match TRBD2. Trimming at V came to 2 bases and at J to 0 bases, leaving 2 bases not matched to a gene. The V gene's germline CDR1 is SGHNT and CDR2 YYREEE (reference sequence). This CDR3 has 16 residues. CDR3 sequence (DNA): TGTGCCAGCAGCTTCGGGACTAGCGGTAGCACAGATACGCAGTATTTT. Translated, it gives CASSFGTSGSTDTQYF.

This sequence joins TRBV7-2 and TRBJ2-3; 9 nucleotides agree with TRBD2. Per the germline V gene, CDR1 is SGHTA and CDR2 is FQGNSA. This CDR3 comprises 16 residues. The junction had 8 bases not matched to a gene; V was cut back by 1 base and J by 6 bases. CDR3 DNA: TGTGCCAGCAGCTTAGTAGGGGCGGGAGGGGGCGATACGCAGTATTTT. Translating it yields CASSLVGAGGGDTQYF.